These 6 T cell receptor beta chains originate from one sample sequenced in a study of OX40 agonist ivuxolimab in advanced cancers. Sequencing used immunoSEQ multiplex PCR; TCRdb keeps in-frame clones, though not all of them. Of about 50,000 clones in the sample, about 88% were seen once. The material sequenced was CD4+ or CD8+ T cells sorted from blood, taken in a trial of the OX40 agonist ivuxolimab. These receptors originate from an adult with an advanced solid tumor such as melanoma, head and neck, liver or kidney cancer.

This clone came up a few times. The V call is TRBV19, the J call TRBJ1-1; D gene unclear. The CDR3 length is 13 residues. The ends were cut back, 1 base at V and 1 base at J, with 4 bases in the middle. The germline V gene encodes CDR1 LNHDA and CDR2 SQIVND (reference sequence). CDR3 region: CASSIGSNTEAFF. DNA for the CDR3: TGTGCCAGTAGTATAGGATCGAACACTGAAGCTTTCTTT. Complete variable domain (other parts from reference TRBV19 and TRBJ1-1): DGGITQSPKYLFRKEGQNVTLSCEQNLNHDAMYWYRQDPGQGLRLIYYSQIVNDFQKGDIAEGYSVSREKKESFPLTVTSAQKNPTAFYLCASSIGSNTEAFFGQGTRLTVV.

The chain joins TRBV18 to TRBJ1-3; TRBD1 might be the D (6 bases). Trimming left V 5 bases short and J 0 bases short, with 14 bases between. The germline gives CDR1 KGHSH, CDR2 LQKENI. The CDR3 extends over 16 amino acids. CDR3 DNA sequence: TGTGCCAGCTCAACTGACAGGTCTTACTCTGGAAACACCATATATTTT. Protein product: CASSTDRSYSGNTIYF. The whole variable domain, remainder taken from reference TRBV18 and TRBJ1-3, is NAGVMQNPRHLVRRRGQEARLRCSPMKGHSHVYWYRQLPEEGLKFMVYLQKENIIDESGMPKERFSAEFPKEGPSILRIQQVVRGDSAAYFCASSTDRSYSGNTIYFGEGSWLTVV.

V and J are TRBV4-1 and TRBJ2-5; TRBD2 is a possible D gene (6 bases). The assigned J gene may be wrong: the sequence end matches TRBJ2-7 better. The CDR3 sequence is 14 residues long. Per the germline V gene, CDR1 is MGHRA and CDR2 is YSYEKL. The CDR3 DNA is TGCGCCAGCAGCCAAGACGCGGGAACCTACGAGCAGTACTTC. Residues: CASSQDAGTYEQYF.

The chain is built from TRBV7-9 and TRBJ1-3; no firm D call. This CDR3 region has 13 residues. Germline loops: CDR1 SEHNR, CDR2 FQNEAQ (reference sequence). V lost 4 bases to trimming and J lost 0 bases, with 4 bases between them. Written as DNA, the CDR3 is TGTGCCAGCAGCTGGAACTCTGGAAACACCATATATTTT. It translates to CASSWNSGNTIYF.

The gene calls are TRBV7-3 and TRBJ2-3; 8 bases agree with TRBD1. V shed 5 bases and J 2 bases; nucleotides not matched to a gene: 3. Germline V lookup: CDR1 SGHTA, CDR2 FQGTGA. The CDR3 has 14 amino acids. The CDR3 nucleotides read TGTGCCAGCAGCCCGGACAGGGCCACAGATACGCAGTATTTT. Encoded protein: CASSPDRATDTQYF.

This chain links TRBV18 with TRBJ2-1; 9 positions agree with TRBD2. Germline assignment: CDR1 KGHSH and CDR2 LQKENI. There are 17 residues in the CDR3. V lost 1 base to trimming and J lost 2 bases; unmatched junction nucleotides: 6. This CDR3 is CASSPLIQREAYNEQFF. The DNA of the CDR3 is TGTGCCAGCTCACCACTTATCCAGCGGGAGGCCTACAATGAGCAGTTCTTC. The full variable domain, its missing parts supplied by reference TRBV18 and TRBJ2-1, is NAGVMQNPRHLVRRRGQEARLRCSPMKGHSHVYWYRQLPEEGLKFMVYLQKENIIDESGMPKERFSAEFPKEGPSILRIQQVVRGDSAAYFCASSPLIQREAYNEQFFGPGTRLTVL.